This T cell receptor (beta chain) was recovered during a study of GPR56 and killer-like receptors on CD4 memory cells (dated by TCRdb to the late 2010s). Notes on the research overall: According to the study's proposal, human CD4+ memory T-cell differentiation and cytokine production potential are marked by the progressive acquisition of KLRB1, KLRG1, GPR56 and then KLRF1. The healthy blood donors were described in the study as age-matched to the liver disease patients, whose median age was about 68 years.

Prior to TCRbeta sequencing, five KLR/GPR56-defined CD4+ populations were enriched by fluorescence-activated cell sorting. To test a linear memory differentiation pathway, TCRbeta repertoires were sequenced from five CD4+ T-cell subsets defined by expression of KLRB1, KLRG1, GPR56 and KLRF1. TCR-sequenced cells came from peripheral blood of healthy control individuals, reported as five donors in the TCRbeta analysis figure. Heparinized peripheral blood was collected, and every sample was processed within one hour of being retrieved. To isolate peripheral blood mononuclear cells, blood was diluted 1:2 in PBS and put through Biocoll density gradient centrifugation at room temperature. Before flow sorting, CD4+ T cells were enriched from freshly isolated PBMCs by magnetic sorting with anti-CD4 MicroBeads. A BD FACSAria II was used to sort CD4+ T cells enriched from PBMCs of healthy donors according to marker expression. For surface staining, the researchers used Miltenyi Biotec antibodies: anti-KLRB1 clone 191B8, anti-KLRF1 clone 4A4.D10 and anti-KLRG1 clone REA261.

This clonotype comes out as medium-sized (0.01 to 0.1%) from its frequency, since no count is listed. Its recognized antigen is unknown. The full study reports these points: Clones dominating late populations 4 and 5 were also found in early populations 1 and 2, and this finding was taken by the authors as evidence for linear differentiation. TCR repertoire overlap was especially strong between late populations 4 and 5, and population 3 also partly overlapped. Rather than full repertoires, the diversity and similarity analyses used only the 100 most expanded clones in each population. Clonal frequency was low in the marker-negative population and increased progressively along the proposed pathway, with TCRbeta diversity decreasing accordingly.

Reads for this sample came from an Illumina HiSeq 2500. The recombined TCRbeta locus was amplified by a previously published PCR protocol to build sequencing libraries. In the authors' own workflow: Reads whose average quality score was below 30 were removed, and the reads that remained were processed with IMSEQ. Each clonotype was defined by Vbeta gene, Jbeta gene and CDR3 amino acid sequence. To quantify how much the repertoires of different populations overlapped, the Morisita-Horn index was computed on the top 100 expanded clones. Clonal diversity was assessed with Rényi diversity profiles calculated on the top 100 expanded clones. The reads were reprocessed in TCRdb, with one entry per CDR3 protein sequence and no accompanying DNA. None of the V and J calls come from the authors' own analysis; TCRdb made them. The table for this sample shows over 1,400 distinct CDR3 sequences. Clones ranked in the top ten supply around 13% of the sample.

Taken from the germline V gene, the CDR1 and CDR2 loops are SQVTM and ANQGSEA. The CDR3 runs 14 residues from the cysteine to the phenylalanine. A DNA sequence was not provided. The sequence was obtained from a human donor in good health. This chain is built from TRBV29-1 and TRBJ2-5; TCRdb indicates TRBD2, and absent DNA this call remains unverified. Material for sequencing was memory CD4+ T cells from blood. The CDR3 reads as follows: CSVSLAVPVETQYF.